This record looks at one T cell receptor beta chain sequence and its context. The source of the sample is a study of blood T cell repertoires in COVID-19. Study-wide background: From T cells, B-cell-depleted T cells, or PBMCs came the material, which was cDNA or gDNA.

Original data processing: Quantification of nucleated cells was approximated via reference gene primer amplification. Only in-frame clones appear in the TCRdb table, and some are missing; sequencing was by immunoSEQ multiplex PCR. D and trimming come from the DNA, and the V and J calls and clone size come from that table. The data hold roughly 230,000 clones, with 70% to 85% observed a single time. The V gene lost 5 bases and the J gene lost 4 bases, with 8 bases spanning the gap. Germline V gene data show CDR1 as SGHVS and CDR2 as FQNEAQ. This CDR3 has 12 amino acids. Cohorts were based on clinical histories the participants reported. Before being deemed recovered, Cohort 3 donors had two negative PCRs, clearance, or symptom resolution.

The chain recombines TRBV7-8 with TRBJ1-2, with D perhaps TRBD1 (5 bases). The sequenced sample consisted of PBMCs or T cells enriched from blood (not recorded which). The source of this sequence is an older woman who had recovered from COVID-19. The CDR3 nucleotides read TGTGCCAGCAGCCGAGACAGCTATGGCTACACCTTC. Protein product: CASSRDSYGYTF.